The table lists the clone carrying this T cell receptor (beta chain) with a count of one. These data are taken from a study of blood T cell repertoires in COVID-19. Background on the study: The cDNA or gDNA used as material had been derived from T cells, B-cell-depleted T cells, or PBMCs.

Participants reported their clinical history, and cohort assignment relied on those reports. Two consecutive negative NP/OP PCR tests, clearance, or resolved symptoms defined Cohort 3 recovery. The authors' processing: Estimates of nucleated cell counts were drawn from the amplification of reference gene primers. Generated by immunoSEQ multiplex PCR, the TCRdb table keeps only in-frame clones and is missing some. V, J and clone size are those of that table, while D and trimming were read from the DNA. This table has about 300,000 clones, around 90% appearing once. The CDR3 length is 14 residues. Looked up from germline, CDR1 is MGHRA and CDR2 is YSYEKL. With 4 bases removed from V and 4 bases from J, the gap between germline ends came to 11 bases.

Sequenced input: PBMCs or T cells enriched from blood (not recorded which). This sequence originates from a woman in her thirties or forties who had recovered from COVID-19. The V and J genes are TRBV4-1 and TRBJ1-3, with a possible D match to TRBD1 (6 bases). The CDR3 nucleotides read TGCGCCAGCAGCCCACACAGGGCCGGAAACACCATATATTTT. Residues: CASSPHRAGNTIYF.